A single sample is the source of the 19 T cell receptor beta chains below, sequenced in a study of T cells in Graves' hyperthyroidism and ophthalmopathy. RNA transcripts yielded amplified TCR beta CDR3 regions. The HTBI set primed first-round TCR CDR3 RT-PCR. TCRdb re-derived calls from the multiplex PCR reads in MiXCR, one entry per CDR3 protein. In the table there are 600,000 to 700,000 distinct CDR3 sequences, 14% to 15% of which are singletons. Input material: blood. All receptors derive from a woman aged 40 to 50 with Graves' ophthalmopathy.

The table lists this clonotype with a few counts. The chain joins TRBV20-1 to TRBJ2-7, with 10 nucleotides matching TRBD2. V gave up 1 base and J gave up 4 bases; unmatched junction bases: 4. Germline V CDR1 and CDR2: DFQATT, SNEGSKA (reference sequence). The CDR3 extends over 14 amino acids. CDR3 protein: CSARALAGDYEQYF. DNA for the CDR3: TGCAGTGCTAGAGCGCTAGCGGGAGATTACGAGCAGTACTTC.

This clonotype was detected a few times. The rearrangement uses TRBV10-2 and TRBJ1-6, with D uncertain. The V gene lost 3 bases and the J gene lost 2 bases, with 5 bases spanning the gap. The CDR3 is 14 amino acids. Germline CDR1 WSHSY, CDR2 SAAADI. CDR3 region: CASSDGPYNSPLHF. CDR3 nucleotides: TGCGCCAGCAGTGATGGACCCTATAATTCACCCCTCCACTTT.

The sample holds many counts of this clonotype. The chain links TRBV28 to TRBJ2-7; 10 nucleotides agree with TRBD1. Per germline, CDR1 MDHEN and CDR2 SYDVKM. The CDR3 has 13 amino acids. J was trimmed by 3 bases and V by 10 bases; bases with no gene match: 6. CDR3 coding DNA: TGTGCCACCTCCGGGACAGGGGACTACGAGCAGTACTTC. Translating gives CATSGTGDYEQYF.

This clonotype was detected ten times or more. The V call is TRBV6-1, the J call TRBJ1-2; D gene uncertain. The CDR3 extends over 13 amino acids. Germline assignment: CDR1 MNHNS and CDR2 SASEGT. V gave up 5 bases and J gave up 4 bases, with 11 bases separating them. The CDR3 is CASSSGPVYGYTF. The DNA of the CDR3 is TGTGCCAGCAGTAGCGGACCTGTCTATGGCTACACCTTC.

This chain connects TRBV11-2 to TRBJ1-1; D is unresolved. From germline, CDR1 is SGHAT and CDR2 FQNNGV. This CDR3 contains 16 residues. Between the trimmed V and J ends, which lost 0 bases and 3 bases, there was a span of 14 bases. CDR3 DNA sequence: TGTGCCAGCAGCTTAGATCCGGGTGGTAGTTACACTGAAGCTTTCTTT. Protein sequence: CASSLDPGGSYTEAFF.

This clonotype was seen a handful of times. Written as DNA, the CDR3 is TGTGCCAGCCGGGACAGGGGGCGGTACGAGCAGTACTTC. Protein sequence: CASRDRGRYEQYF. V is TRBV19 and J is TRBJ2-7; 12 nucleotides match TRBD1. Looked up from germline, CDR1 is LNHDA and CDR2 is SQIVND (reference sequence). The CDR3 totals 13 residues. The junction had 4 bases not matched to a gene; V was cut back by 9 bases and J by 4 bases.

Turning to this clonotype: Compared with germline, one end of the junction differs, possibly owing to a read error. The chain links TRBV12-3 or TRBV12-4 to TRBJ2-7, with TRBD2 identical over 7 bases. The CDR3 is made up of 15 amino acids. The CDR3 spells CASSPGLEWSYEQYF. In DNA form, the CDR3 reads TGCGCCAGCAGCCCCGGACTAGAGTGGTCCTACGAGCAGTACTTC.

This clonotype was counted many times. V usage is TRBV28 and J usage is TRBJ2-5; TRBD1 might be the D (7 bases). Germline CDR1 MDHEN, CDR2 SYDVKM. The CDR3 length is 17 residues. The ends were cut back, 0 bases at V and 5 bases at J, with 19 bases in the middle. The CDR3 nucleotides are TGTGCCAGCAGTTTATGGGGGGGACAGTACGTAGCGGAGACCCAGTACTTC. This gives the protein CASSLWGGQYVAETQYF.

This clonotype was seen repeatedly, ten times or more. This sequence joins TRBV6-5 and TRBJ2-4; weak D call: TRBD2 (6 bases). This CDR3 contains 16 residues. Germline V gene sequence: CDR1 MNHEY, CDR2 SVGAGI. V lost 0 bases and J lost 1, with 10 bases in between. This CDR3 reads CASSYSAGPAKNIQYF. DNA of the CDR3: TGTGCCAGCAGTTACTCGGCGGGGCCGGCCAAAAACATTCAGTACTTC.

The chain has TRBV29-1 and TRBJ1-1; tentatively, D is TRBD1 (6 bases). Germline V CDR1 and CDR2: SQVTM, ANQGSEA. V was cut by 4 bases and J by 0 bases, with 12 bases left in between. The CDR3 runs to 14 residues. The CDR3 DNA follows: TGCAGCGTTGCCGCGACAGGCGTGAACACTGAAGCTTTCTTT. As protein: CSVAATGVNTEAFF.

The gene calls are TRBV14 and TRBJ1-2; D may be TRBD1 (6 bases). V was trimmed by 2 bases and J by 1 base, leaving 11 bases between them. The CDR3 loop spans 15 amino acids. Germline values: CDR1 SGHDN, CDR2 FVKESK. CDR3 loop: CASSQPGHFNYGYTF. CDR3 sequence (DNA): TGTGCCAGCAGCCAACCGGGACACTTTAACTATGGCTACACCTTC.

A few counts support this clonotype. The V gene is TRBV20-1, the J gene TRBJ1-2; D remains ambiguous. The CDR3 covers 13 residues. Germline CDR1 and CDR2: DFQATT and SNEGSKA (reference sequence). V was cut by 0 bases and J by 8 bases, with 13 bases left in between. The CDR3 loop reads CSARDELGYGYTF. The CDR3 DNA reads TGCAGTGCTAGAGACGAACTAGGATACGGCTACACCTTC.

This clonotype was seen a few times. The chain recombines TRBV5-4 with TRBJ1-3; D ambiguous. The V gene's germline CDR1 is SGHNT and CDR2 YYREEE (reference sequence). V lost 0 bases and J 2 bases, leaving 9 bases between the germline ends. The CDR3 totals 15 residues. CDR3 DNA: TGTGCCAGCAGCTTGGATCGGACGGCTGGAAACACCATATATTTT. Its translation is CASSLDRTAGNTIYF.

This clonotype occurred a few times. The V gene is TRBV7-2, the J gene TRBJ1-1; D not certain. The ends were cut back, 2 bases at V and 0 bases at J, with 7 bases in the middle. Per germline, CDR1 SGHTA and CDR2 FQGNSA. The CDR3 totals 14 residues. The CDR3 reads CASSLSRMNTEAFF. The CDR3 bases are TGTGCCAGCAGCTTATCTCGGATGAACACTGAAGCTTTCTTT.

This clonotype was detected ten times or more. J is TRBJ2-5 and V is TRBV9; 7 bases agree with TRBD1. This CDR3 is built from 14 residues. Losses at the gene ends were 2 bases for V and 1 base for J; bases not matched to a gene: 2. Germline lookup yields CDR1 SGDLS and CDR2 YYNGEE. In DNA, the CDR3 is TGTGCCAGCAGCGTCTGGGACAGCCAAGAGACCCAGTACTTC. This codes for CASSVWDSQETQYF.

This clonotype was observed at least ten times. The chain recombines TRBV15 with TRBJ2-5; 12 bases match TRBD2. The CDR3 spans 16 residues. The V segment lost 1 base and the J segment 7 bases; nucleotides outside the gene matches: 7. CDR1 is LNHNV and CDR2 is YYDKDF in the germline V gene (reference sequence). CDR3 DNA sequence: TGTGCCACCAGCAGAGGACTAGCGGGAGCCGCAGGGACCCAGTACTTC. Protein product: CATSRGLAGAAGTQYF. The full variable domain, in which reference TRBV15 and TRBJ2-5 provide the parts outside the CDR3, is DAMVIQNPRYQVTQFGKPVTLSCSQTLNHNVMYWYQQKSSQAPKLLFHYYDKDFNNEADTPDNFQSRRPNTSFCFLDIRSPGLGDTAMYLCATSRGLAGAAGTQYFGPGTRLLVL.

The V gene is TRBV6-2 or TRBV6-3, the J gene TRBJ2-2; perhaps TRBD1 as D (6 bases). This CDR3 has 14 amino acids. Germline loops: CDR1 MNHEY, CDR2 SVGEGT. The V and J ends lost 8 bases and 1 base respectively, with 11 bases between them. The CDR3 DNA follows: TGTGCCAGCGGATACAGGGAGAACACCGGGGAGCTGTTTTTT. It translates to CASGYRENTGELFF.

The chain carries TRBV7-9 and TRBJ2-7, with D perhaps matching TRBD2 (6 bases). The V end was cut by 4 bases, the J end by 0 bases, with 13 bases between. Germline lookup yields CDR1 SEHNR and CDR2 FQNEAQ (reference sequence). The CDR3 is 15 amino acids. CDR3 residues: CASSSGDGVSYEQYF. The CDR3 DNA sequence: TGTGCCAGCAGCTCGGGGGACGGCGTCTCCTACGAGCAGTACTTC. Variable domain in full (rest from reference TRBV7-9 and TRBJ2-7): DTGVSQNPRHKITKRGQNVTFRCDPISEHNRLYWYRQTLGQGPEFLTYFQNEAQLEKSRLLSDRFSAERPKGSFSTLEIQRTEQGDSAMYLCASSSGDGVSYEQYFGPGTRLTVT.

The chain is built from TRBV10-1 and TRBJ2-7; TRBD2 aligns across 9 bases. The CDR3 has 15 amino acids. Germline CDR1 and CDR2: WNHNN and SYGVQD (reference sequence). After removal of 0 bases from V and 3 bases from J, the junction contained 3 bases not matched to a gene. The CDR3, as DNA: TGCGCCAGCAGTGAGTCCGTAGCGGGAGTCTACGAGCAGTACTTC. Its translation: CASSESVAGVYEQYF.